The entry below gives a single TCR beta chain sequence along with its context. The entry originates in a study of T cell responses to AZD1222 COVID-19 vaccine. The CDR3 contains 15 residues. CDR1 and CDR2 (germline): SGDLS, YYNGEE. Between the trimmed V and J ends, which lost 3 bases and 5 bases, there was a span of 14 bases. Method: immunoSEQ multiplex PCR; TCRdb's copy keeps in-frame clones and lacks some. The table shows over 150,000 clones, with roughly 89% occurring only once. This chain connects TRBV9 to TRBJ1-4, with D perhaps TRBD1 (6 bases). This clonotype was obtained from an adult in good health. The starting material was peripheral blood, obtained on day 0 of AZD1222 vaccination. CDR3 region: CASSGTQGTNEKLFF. The CDR3 DNA reads TGTGCCAGCAGCGGAACGCAGGGGACCAATGAAAAACTGTTTTTT. The full variable domain, with the rest looked up from reference TRBV9 and TRBJ1-4, is DSGVTQTPKHLITATGQRVTLRCSPRSGDLSVYWYQQSLDQGLQFLIQYYNGEERAKGNILERFSAQQFPDLHSELNLSSLELGDSALYFCASSGTQGTNEKLFFGSGTQLSVL.